The present T cell receptor beta chain was sequenced within a study of Graves' ophthalmopathy and Graves' hyperthyroidism. Study-wide findings and caveats: Most thyroid clonotypes expanded beyond 0.001 frequency were also found in blood. Cross-validated, the 13-signature model showed 87.88%/81.08% sensitivity/specificity, and 80%/75% in the test set. The model predicted ophthalmopathy progression with around 69% sensitivity and around 72% specificity.

Orbital computed tomography, thyroid ultrasound, TRAb, serum thyroxine and clinical symptoms formed the basis of diagnosis. Looked up from germline, CDR1 is SQVTM and CDR2 is ANQGSEA. The CDR3 sequence is 15 residues long. V was cut by 4 bases and J by 2 bases, with 18 bases left in between. This clonotype was detected many times. Antigen unknown. For repertoire sequencing, the TCR beta CDR3 regions were amplified from RNA transcripts. HTBI-primed RT-PCR formed the first round, and a multiplex PCR formed the second. From the multiplex PCR reads, TCRdb called clonotypes with MiXCR, one entry per CDR3 protein. The sample has over a million distinct CDR3 sequences, less than 45% seen once.

The sample comprised peripheral blood or thyroid tissue (not recorded which). V usage is TRBV29-1 and J usage is TRBJ2-7; D may be TRBD2 (6 bases). This sequence was found in an adult man with Graves' hyperthyroidism. CDR3 DNA: TGCAGCGTTGGACAGACCGGGGGTTACCCCTACGAGCAGTACTTC. Amino acid sequence: CSVGQTGGYPYEQYF.